This is a list of T cell receptor beta chains from one sample in a study of T-cell memory formation after mild COVID-19. MiXCR, run by TCRdb on the 5' RACE reads, gives a single entry per CDR3 protein. The sample shows approximately 340,000 distinct CDR3 sequences, less than 20% of them seen only once. The source material was PBMCs or a T cell subset sorted from them (not recorded which). These TCRs come from a man between 18 and 35 years old who had mild COVID-19 (a few samples of this study predate the infection). Cell type and time point are not known. CDR3s include the opening cysteine and the closing phenylalanine or tryptophan. Fields, in order: D gene, J gene, clone size, V gene, CDR3 DNA, CDR3 protein. A D gene is named only where the DNA matches it firmly. Part of the rows lack a size; the others show once, few, many or a class for expanded clones.

>-|TRBJ2-7|-|TRBV25-1
TGTGCCAGCAGTAAAGGGACACAACCCTACGAGCAGTACTTC
CASSKGTQPYEQYF
>TRBD2|TRBJ2-1|-|TRBV4-3
TGCGCCAGCAGCCCGACTCGGACTAGCGGGGTATACAATGAGCAGTTCTTC
CASSPTRTSGVYNEQFF
>-|TRBJ1-5|few|TRBV6-5
TGTGCCAGCAGAAGGGGGGACGGATCTTATAGCAATCAGCCCCAGCATTTT
CASRRGDGSYSNQPQHF
>-|TRBJ2-5|many|TRBV25-1
TGTGCCAGCGGTCGGGAGACCCAGTACTTC
CASGRETQYF
>-|TRBJ1-1|few|TRBV12-3/TRBV12-4
TGTGCCAGCAGTTTCTTCCGGGGAGACCCTGAAGCTTTCTTT
CASSFFRGDPEAFF
>TRBD1|TRBJ1-2|-|TRBV7-2
TGTGCCAGCAGCACCGGGACAGGGGGCGCCTATGGCTACACCTTC
CASSTGTGGAYGYTF
>-|TRBJ2-1|-|TRBV5-1
TGCGCCAGCAGCGACGGAACAGGGTCGTGGATGAATGAGCAGTTCTTC
CASSDGTGSWMNEQFF
>TRBD1|TRBJ1-6|-|TRBV12-3/TRBV12-4
TGTGCCAGCAGTTCCCAGCAGGGGGCACAATCACCCCTCCACTTT
CASSSQQGAQSPLHF
>-|TRBJ1-2|-|TRBV20-1
TGCAGTGCTAGAGCGCAGCGCGGGAACACCTTC
CSARAQRGNTF
>-|TRBJ2-6|few|TRBV5-1
TGCGCCAGCAGCTTGGGTCCAGGGGTCGGGGCCAACGTCCTGACTTTC
CASSLGPGVGANVLTF
>TRBD2|TRBJ2-5|many|TRBV5-6
TGTGCCAGCAGCTACGGACTAGCGGGCCTCCGGGAGACCCAGTACTTC
CASSYGLAGLRETQYF
>TRBD1|TRBJ1-5|few|TRBV4-1
TGCGCCAGCAGCCAACGGACAGGGGGATATAGCAATCAGCCCCAGCATTTT
CASSQRTGGYSNQPQHF
>-|TRBJ2-1|-|TRBV5-4
TGTGCCATCAGGCCCGGGACAAACAATGAGCAGTTCTTC
CAIRPGTNNEQFF
>-|TRBJ1-6|few|TRBV7-2
TGTGCCAGCAGGGGGACGGGGAATAATTCACCCCTCCACTTT
CASRGTGNNSPLHF
>-|TRBJ1-6|-|TRBV6-1
TGTGCCAGCAGTGAAGCGCACGGGTCACCCCTCCACTTT
CASSEAHGSPLHF
>-|TRBJ1-1|few|TRBV7-2
TGTGCCAGCATTCCTTACACTGAAGCTTTCTTT
CASIPYTEAFF
>-|TRBJ2-2|many|TRBV20-1
TGCAGTGCTATCAGGGGGGGCAACACCGGGGAGCTGTTTTTT
CSAIRGGNTGELFF
>TRBD1|TRBJ2-2|few|TRBV9
TGTGCCAGCGGTACAGGGGGTTATTACACCGGGGAGCTGTTTTTT
CASGTGGYYTGELFF
>-|TRBJ2-7|few|TRBV4-3
TGCGCCAGCAGCCAAGGGTTGAGTGGCAGCCCTTCCTACGAGCAGTACTTC
CASSQGLSGSPSYEQYF
>TRBD2|TRBJ2-1|few|TRBV4-3
TGCGCCAGCAGCCAACGACTAGCGGGGGACAATGAGCAGTTCTTC
CASSQRLAGDNEQFF
>-|TRBJ1-4|few|TRBV4-3
TGCGCCAGCAGCCAAGGCCACTCTCAGGGTCATTACGAAAAACTGTTTTTT
CASSQGHSQGHYEKLFF
>-|TRBJ2-1|few|TRBV19
TGTGCCAGTAGTAGTATTAGGCCGTTCTTC
CASSSIRPFF
>TRBD2|TRBJ2-3|few|TRBV28
TGTGCCAGCAGGGAGCGGGGGTCGAGCACAGATACGCAGTATTTT
CASRERGSSTDTQYF
>-|TRBJ2-5|-|TRBV10-2
TGCGCCAGTGAATTCGGCGGGGGCGGGGAGACCCAGTACTTC
CASEFGGGGETQYF
>-|TRBJ1-1|-|TRBV5-1
TGCGCCAGCAATTCCGGGACGGCCTTAGGGGAGGCTTTCTTT
CASNSGTALGEAFF
>-|TRBJ2-1|few|TRBV12-3/TRBV12-4
TGTGCCAGCAGCCCGGGGCAGACGAGCTCCTACAATGAGCAGTTCTTC
CASSPGQTSSYNEQFF
>-|TRBJ2-7|many|TRBV18
TGTGCCAGCTCACAAGGCCGGGACACCTACGAGCAGTACTTC
CASSQGRDTYEQYF
>-|TRBJ1-4|many|TRBV20-1
TGCAGTGCTAGAGATTCTGCCGGGGAAAAACTGTTTTTT
CSARDSAGEKLFF
>-|TRBJ2-5|many|TRBV12-3/TRBV12-4
TGTGCCAGCAGCTATAGTGACAAAGAGACCCAGTACTTC
CASSYSDKETQYF
>-|TRBJ2-4|-|TRBV3-1
TGTGCCAGCAGCACTCAACACATTCAGTACTTC
CASSTQHIQYF
>TRBD1|TRBJ2-2|-|TRBV7-2
TGTGCCAGCAGCCCCGACAGGGATCGGACCGTGGAGCTGTTTTTT
CASSPDRDRTVELFF
>-|TRBJ1-5|-|TRBV20-1
TGCAGTGCTAGAGATCCTACAGGGAATCAGCCCCAGCATTTT
CSARDPTGNQPQHF
>-|TRBJ1-4|many|TRBV6-2/TRBV6-3
TGTGCCAGCAGTCCCGCGGATGAAAAACTGTTTTTT
CASSPADEKLFF
>-|TRBJ2-1|-|TRBV29-1
TGCAGCGCGGACCTGACTTACAATGAGCAGTTCTTC
CSADLTYNEQFF
>TRBD1|TRBJ2-1|few|TRBV29-1
TGCAGCGTGGGACAGGGACATAATGAGCAGTTCTTC
CSVGQGHNEQFF
>TRBD1|TRBJ1-1|-|TRBV4-1
TGCGCCAGCAGCCTGGGACAGGGTATGATGAACACTGAAGCTTTCTTT
CASSLGQGMMNTEAFF
>-|TRBJ2-1|-|TRBV4-1
TGCGCCAGCAGGGAATTGGGCAGCTCCTACAATGAGCAGTTCTTC
CASRELGSSYNEQFF